One T cell receptor beta chain is described in this entry. Its binding antigen is unknown. No much larger clone is present one base from it, and per-base qualities are unavailable. The sample's time point label is to be understood as: baseline before first vaccination. Vaccinee samples were obtained from the UK trials COV001 and COV002, which included a single-blind randomized controlled phase 2/3 trial of AZD1222 (ChAdOx1 nCoV-19) in healthy adults. Trial participant PBMC samples were collected at day 0 and day 28 after the second dose for TCRbeta chain sequencing. The CDR3 regions of human TCRbeta chains were subjected to immunosequencing. Under the source paper's analysis protocol: Repertoire TCRs were matched against a reference library of SARS-CoV-2-specific TCRs generated with the MIRA antigen-specificity platform. Breadth was defined as the fraction of unique TCRs that were SARS-CoV-2-associated, and depth was defined as the fraction of total T cells that were SARS-CoV-2-associated. Using the MIRA data, every spike-specific TCR was mapped to the spike region that the TCR reacted to and assigned to either a CD4 or a CD8 class. Log10-transformed breadth and depth values were compared by one-way ANOVA with Sidak's multiple comparisons tests. Entries here come from immuneACCESS through TCRdb and include only in-frame sequences with V and J called. Some clones fail to appear in such tables; in the studies checked, an unresolved V gene covers under half of the shortfall, and the cause of the remainder is unknown. The V and J calls and clone size come from that table; D and trimming were worked out from the DNA. The sample contains roughly 97,000 clones, 80% to 90% of them found a single time. The ten largest clones capture over 6.5% of the sample.

The entry originates in a study of T cell responses to AZD1222 COVID-19 vaccine (dated by TCRdb to the early 2020s). Describing the broader study: AZD1222 recipients with second doses at about 4 weeks or about 12 weeks were pooled, because spike-specific TCR depth and breadth did not differ between schedules. TCR sequencing covered 233 trial participants: around 210 given two doses of AZD1222 and approximately 26 given two doses of MenACWY control vaccine. Enrollment into the trials was organized by age into subgroups of 18-55, 56-69 and 70-plus years, and those subgroups contained approximately 150, 30 and 60 TCR-sequenced participants, respectively. Overall study results and their limits: CD4 TCRs associated with the vaccine covered the entire spike protein, and the dominant responses were in regions 160-218 and 743-854. After two AZD1222 doses, spike-specific TCR breadth and depth were significantly higher than at day 0 and than in MenACWY recipients. Because no day 14 peak-response samples were available, repertoires were characterized only after the peak T cell response. In the small 56-69-year group, the increase in depth fell short of significance, most likely because of low power. Conclusions about previously exposed vaccinees are limited, since just a handful of AZD1222 recipients were seropositive for SARS-CoV-2 at baseline. Most participants were white British and females outnumbered males, and the authors suggested that clonal diversity may have been underestimated. Epitopes outside the regions mutated in the B.1.351 and B.1.1.7 variants were reportedly recognized by nearly half of the unique spike-specific TCRs.

The CDR3 has 12 amino acids, counting the end cysteine and phenylalanine. Just the 36-base CDR3 DNA is kept, in frame starting at base 1. For CDR1 and CDR2, the germline V gene (reference sequence) lists SEHNR and FQNEAQ. A distance of 12 bases separates the germline ends of V and J, which lose 2 bases and 11 bases respectively. This TCR was sampled from an adult in good health. The chain is encoded by TRBV7-9 joined to TRBJ1-1, with the D gene too uncertain to name. Here the sequenced sample was peripheral blood, taken on day 0 of AZD1222 vaccination. In nucleotide form, the sequence is TGTGCCAGCAGCTTATTAAATCCGGAGGCTTTCTTT. This codes for CASSLLNPEAFF. The reference TRBV7-9 and TRBJ1-1 proteins fill in what lies around the CDR3, so the full variable domain reads DTGVSQNPRHKITKRGQNVTFRCDPISEHNRLYWYRQTLGQGPEFLTYFQNEAQLEKSRLLSDRFSAERPKGSFSTLEIQRTEQGDSAMYLCASSLLNPEAFFGQGTRLTVV.